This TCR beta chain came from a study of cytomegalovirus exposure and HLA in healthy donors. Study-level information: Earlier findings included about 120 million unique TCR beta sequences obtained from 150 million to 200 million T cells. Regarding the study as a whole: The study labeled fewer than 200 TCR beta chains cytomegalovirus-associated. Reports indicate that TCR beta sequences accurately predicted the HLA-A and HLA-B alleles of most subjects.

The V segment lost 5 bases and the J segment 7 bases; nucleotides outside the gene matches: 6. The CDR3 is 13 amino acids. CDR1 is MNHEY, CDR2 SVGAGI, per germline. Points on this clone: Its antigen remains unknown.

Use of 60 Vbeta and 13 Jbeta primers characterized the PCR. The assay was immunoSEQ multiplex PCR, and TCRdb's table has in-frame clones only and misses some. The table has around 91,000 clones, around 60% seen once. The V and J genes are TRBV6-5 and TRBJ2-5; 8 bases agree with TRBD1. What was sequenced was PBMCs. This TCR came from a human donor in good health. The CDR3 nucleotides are TGTGCCAGCAGTCGTACAGGGGGAGGGACCCAGTACTTC. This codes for CASSRTGGGTQYF.